Each of the 31 T cell receptor beta chains below was sequenced from the same sample in a study of T-cell memory formation after mild COVID-19. TCRdb re-called the 5' RACE reads with MiXCR, one entry per CDR3 protein. The data hold about 400,000 distinct CDR3 sequences, with around 22% observed a single time. The sequenced material came from PBMCs or a T cell subset sorted from them (not recorded which). Source of these receptors: an adult woman who had mild COVID-19 (a few samples of this study predate the infection). Cell type and time point are not known.

This clonotype has more than one count but fewer than ten. The CDR3 sequence: CASSMRGQNTEAFF. CDR3 sequence (DNA): TGTGCCAGCAGCATGCGGGGACAGAACACTGAAGCTTTCTTT. The chain couples TRBV3-1 to TRBJ1-1; perhaps TRBD1 as D (6 bases). Germline assignment: CDR1 LGHDT and CDR2 YNNKEL (reference sequence). The CDR3 is 14 residues long. The V and J ends lost 5 bases and 1 base respectively, with 11 bases between them.

This clonotype was counted only a few times. The chain couples TRBV29-1 to TRBJ1-2; no definite D call. The germline V and J ends were trimmed by 4 bases and 2 bases, with 20 bases remaining between them. Germline lookup yields CDR1 SQVTM and CDR2 ANQGSEA. This CDR3 comprises 16 residues. CDR3 nucleotides: TGCAGCGTTGTAAATTGGGTAGGACGGGCAAACTATGGCTACACCTTC. Residues: CSVVNWVGRANYGYTF.

This clonotype was observed a handful of times. J is TRBJ2-7 and V is TRBV4-3, with 10 bases aligning to TRBD1. This CDR3 has 15 residues. With 2 bases clipped from V and 7 bases from J, the junction kept 8 bases outside the gene matches. Germline assignment: CDR1 LGHNA and CDR2 YSLEER. The CDR3 sequence: CASSQPGQGREEQYF. CDR3 sequence (DNA): TGCGCCAGCAGCCAACCGGGACAGGGGAGGGAGGAGCAGTACTTC.

The rearrangement links TRBV20-1 to TRBJ2-3, with D perhaps matching TRBD2 (6 bases). Trimming shortened V by 3 bases and J by 6 bases, and 19 bases separated the two germline ends. In germline, CDR1 is DFQATT, CDR2 SNEGSKA (reference sequence). The CDR3 is 15 residues long. This CDR3 reads CSARSGADSGDTQYF. For the CDR3, the DNA is TGCAGTGCTAGGTCCGGGGCCGACAGCGGGGATACGCAGTATTTT.

The CDR3 DNA sequence: TGTGCCAGCAGTCATCGGACAGGCACCCATGGCTACACCTTC. Protein product: CASSHRTGTHGYTF. The chain recombines TRBV2 with TRBJ1-2; TRBD1 aligns across 7 bases. The germline V gene encodes CDR1 SNHLY and CDR2 FYNNEI. The V and J ends lost 5 bases and 6 bases, in that order; junction bases with no gene match: 9. The CDR3 sequence is 14 residues long.

There are a few counts of this clonotype. The CDR3 region has the DNA TGTGCCAGCAGCCAAGGTGGAGGGGGGTTGGGTGAAGCTTTCTTT. Its translation: CASSQGGGGLGEAFF. The V gene is TRBV3-1, the J gene TRBJ1-1; tentative D call: TRBD1 (6 bases). The CDR3 is 15 residues long. From germline, CDR1 is LGHDT and CDR2 YNNKEL (reference sequence). V was cut by 1 base and J by 7 bases, with 16 bases left in between.

As for this clonotype: One junction end does not reproduce the germline sequence, and a read error may be involved. This chain links TRBV19 with TRBJ1-5, with 12 bases matching TRBD1. Looked up from germline, CDR1 is LNHDA and CDR2 is SQIVND (reference sequence). There are 15 residues in the CDR3. In DNA form, the CDR3 reads TGTGCCAGTACTACCGGGACAGGGGGCAGGCAGCCCCAGGATTTT. It specifies CASTTGTGGRQPQDF. Full variable domain (remainder filled in from reference TRBV19 and TRBJ1-5): DGGITQSPKYLFRKEGQNVTLSCEQNLNHDAMYWYRQDPGQGLRLIYYSQIVNDFQKGDIAEGYSVSREKKESFPLTVTSAQKNPTAFYLCASTTGTGGRQPQDFGDGTRLSIL.

The V gene is TRBV20-1, the J gene TRBJ1-5; D is perhaps TRBD1 (6 bases). Looked up from germline, CDR1 is DFQATT and CDR2 is SNEGSKA (reference sequence). V lost 8 bases and J lost 0, with 11 bases in between. The CDR3 consists of 13 residues. CDR3 sequence (DNA): TGCAGTACTACAGGGTATAGCAATCAGCCCCAGCATTTT. It codes for CSTTGYSNQPQHF.

This clonotype was counted between two and nine times. This sequence joins TRBV6-6 and TRBJ2-7; 12 bases fit TRBD1. The CDR3 sequence is 14 residues long. Germline-derived CDR1 and CDR2 are MNHNY and SVGAGI (reference sequence). V lost 4 bases to trimming and J lost 6 bases; unmatched junction nucleotides: 4. CDR3: CASSSGQGALEQYF. In DNA form, the CDR3 reads TGTGCCAGCAGTTCGGGACAGGGGGCTCTCGAGCAGTACTTC.

The V and J genes are TRBV9 and TRBJ2-1, with 11 bases identical to TRBD2. CDR3 size: 17 residues. The germline V gene has CDR1 SGDLS and CDR2 YYNGEE. V gave up 4 bases and J gave up 7 bases; unmatched junction bases: 13. The CDR3 protein is CASSPHGGASGGNEQFF. CDR3 in DNA: TGTGCCAGCAGCCCCCACGGGGGGGCTAGCGGGGGGAATGAGCAGTTCTTC.

This clonotype was picked up a small number of times. The V gene is TRBV2, the J gene TRBJ2-2; TRBD2 agrees at 7 bases. After removal of 5 bases from V and 5 bases from J, the junction contained 5 bases not matched to a gene. CDR1 and CDR2 from the germline V gene are SNHLY and FYNNEI. This CDR3 contains 14 residues. CDR3 region: CASSRGGDTGELFF. DNA of the CDR3: TGTGCCAGCAGTCGGGGAGGGGATACCGGGGAGCTGTTTTTT.

The gene calls are TRBV7-9 and TRBJ2-1, with 7 bases lining up with TRBD1. The V segment lost 5 bases and the J segment 8 bases; nucleotides outside the gene matches: 15. The CDR3 runs 16 residues. Germline CDR1 and CDR2: SEHNR and FQNEAQ (reference sequence). CDR3 sequence (DNA): TGTGCCAGCAGCGTACCTCGGGACAGCCCCTATTATGAGCAGTTCTTC. Translated, it gives CASSVPRDSPYYEQFF.

V is TRBV15 and J is TRBJ2-5; unclear D gene. The length of the CDR3 is 13 residues. Per the germline V gene, CDR1 is LNHNV and CDR2 is YYDKDF (reference sequence). Trimming cost V 7 bases and J 0 bases, with 9 bases left between them. CDR3 residues: CATTASYQETQYF. CDR3 bases: TGTGCCACCACGGCGAGCTACCAAGAGACCCAGTACTTC.

This clonotype turned up a few times. The gene calls are TRBV12-3 or TRBV12-4 and TRBJ2-1; 12 nucleotides line up with TRBD2. Trimming took 6 bases from V and 6 from J; bases not matched to a gene: 3. The CDR3 is 14 amino acids. CDR3 loop: CASRTSGSRNEQFF. CDR3 sequence (DNA): TGTGCCAGCAGGACTAGCGGGAGCCGCAATGAGCAGTTCTTC.

There are a few counts of this clonotype. The genes are TRBV18 and TRBJ2-7; D tentatively fits TRBD1 or TRBD2 (5 bases each). The V end was cut by 6 bases, the J end by 1 base, with 16 bases between. This CDR3 region has 15 residues. Germline lookup yields CDR1 KGHSH and CDR2 LQKENI. The CDR3 DNA reads TGTGCCAGCTCCCCCCGGGACGGACCTTCCTACGAGCAGTACTTC. Amino acids: CASSPRDGPSYEQYF.

The chain is built from TRBV7-8 and TRBJ2-7; TRBD1 aligns across 9 bases. The CDR3 covers 13 residues. V lost 5 bases, J lost 2 bases, and 1 base stayed unmatched. The germline CDR1 and CDR2 sequences are SGHVS and FQNEAQ. In nucleotides, the CDR3 is TGTGCCAGCAGCGGGGACAGGGCCTACGAGCAGTACTTC. Its protein product is CASSGDRAYEQYF.

Here the CDR3 DNA reads TGTGCCAGCAGTTACTCGAGAAAGGTCGGGGCAAGCGATGGCTACACCTTC. Translation gives CASSYSRKVGASDGYTF. The chain joins TRBV6-5 to TRBJ1-2, with D possibly matching TRBD1 (5 bases). The germline V and J ends were trimmed by 0 bases and 6 bases, with 20 bases remaining between them. The CDR3 has 17 amino acids. Germline loops: CDR1 MNHEY, CDR2 SVGAGI.

The sample holds a few counts of this clonotype. The chain recombines TRBV12-3 or TRBV12-4 with TRBJ1-2, with 10 nucleotides matching TRBD1. This CDR3 is 15 amino acids long. The V gene end was trimmed by 2 bases and the J gene end by 5 bases; junction bases not matched to a gene: 5. The CDR3: CASSLRRDRGYGYTF. CDR3 DNA sequence: TGTGCCAGCAGTTTAAGGCGGGACAGGGGTTATGGCTACACCTTC.

DNA for the CDR3: TGTGCCAGCACCCTCGCCGTAGCGAACACTGAAGCTTTCTTT. Translated, it gives CASTLAVANTEAFF. The chain employs TRBV6-1 and TRBJ1-1, with D hard to call. Trimming removed 7 bases at V and 1 base at J, with 13 bases between. CDR1 and CDR2 (germline): MNHNS, SASEGT. The CDR3 contains 14 residues.

The chain is built from TRBV24-1 and TRBJ2-7, with 8 bases matching TRBD1. V lost 7 bases to trimming and J lost 0 bases; unmatched junction nucleotides: 7. The CDR3 has 15 residues. CDR1 and CDR2 (germline): KGHDR, SFDVKD. The CDR3 sequence is CATSQGAPSSYEQYF. CDR3 bases: TGTGCCACCAGCCAGGGGGCTCCGAGCTCCTACGAGCAGTACTTC.

The chain has TRBV6-1 and TRBJ2-7; 8 nucleotides match TRBD2. In germline, CDR1 is MNHNS, CDR2 SASEGT. CDR3 size: 14 residues. The J segment lost 5 bases and the V segment lost 6 bases, leaving 9 bases of the junction unmatched. The CDR3 sequence is CASRREREPDEQYF. CDR3 coding DNA: TGTGCCAGCAGGAGGGAGCGGGAGCCGGACGAGCAGTACTTC.

This chain links TRBV7-9 with TRBJ2-5; the match to TRBD1 covers 9 bases. The CDR3 has 16 amino acids. V lost 5 bases and J lost 1; bases outside the gene matches: 8. Germline V gene sequence: CDR1 SEHNR, CDR2 FQNEAQ (reference sequence). CDR3 amino acids: CASSQSGQGLQETQYF. The CDR3 DNA is TGTGCCAGCAGCCAATCGGGACAGGGACTCCAAGAGACCCAGTACTTC.

The chain carries TRBV29-1 and TRBJ2-1; 8 nucleotides align to TRBD2. Germline CDR1 and CDR2: SQVTM and ANQGSEA. Trimming at V came to 7 bases and at J to 6 bases, leaving 5 bases not matched to a gene. There are 12 residues in the CDR3. This CDR3 is CSARGEVNEQFF. The CDR3 bases are TGCAGCGCGCGGGGGGAGGTCAATGAGCAGTTCTTC.

The chain employs TRBV28 and TRBJ1-1; 9 bases match TRBD1. Germline V gene data show CDR1 as MDHEN and CDR2 as SYDVKM. The trim removed 6 bases at V and 10 bases at J, leaving 6 bases unmatched. The length of the CDR3 is 12 residues. CDR3 sequence: CASRLGQGRAFF. In DNA form, the CDR3 reads TGTGCCAGCAGACTGGGACAGGGAAGAGCTTTCTTT.

Only a few counts were recorded for this clonotype. The chain employs TRBV24-1 and TRBJ1-5, with a weak D call TRBD1 (5 bases). Trimming pared 4 bases from V and 9 bases from J, leaving 18 bases between. This CDR3 comprises 15 residues. The V gene's germline CDR1 is KGHDR and CDR2 SFDVKD. The CDR3: CATSDSGTPLGPQHF. The CDR3 nucleotides are TGTGCCACCAGTGACTCCGGGACTCCCCTGGGGCCCCAGCATTTT.

The chain uses TRBV5-1 and TRBJ1-1, with no clear D. Trimming took off 1 base at V and 1 base at J, with 8 bases between the two ends. Germline V gene data show CDR1 as SGHRS and CDR2 as YFSETQ. The length of the CDR3 is 14 residues. CDR3 coding DNA: TGCGCCAGCAGCTTGACAGCCCCGAACACTGAAGCTTTCTTT. Translated: CASSLTAPNTEAFF.

The chain links TRBV6-2 or TRBV6-3 to TRBJ1-2; 8 bases line up with TRBD1. J lost 4 bases, V lost 5 bases, and 18 bases had no gene match. The length of the CDR3 is 18 residues. Germline V CDR1 and CDR2: MNHEY, SVGEGT. The CDR3 region is CASSPPGTGTHRGYGYTF. The CDR3 DNA is TGTGCCAGCAGTCCCCCCGGGACAGGCACTCACAGGGGCTATGGCTACACCTTC.

This chain joins TRBV28 and TRBJ1-1; D call uncertain. The CDR3 contains 15 residues. CDR1 and CDR2 (germline): MDHEN, SYDVKM. V was cut by 4 bases and J by 1 base, with 13 bases left in between. CDR3 in DNA: TGTGCCAGCAGTTCCCCGACGGGTCGGAACACTGAAGCTTTCTTT. Its translation is CASSSPTGRNTEAFF.

The table lists this clonotype with a few counts. The rearrangement joins TRBV11-3 to TRBJ1-1; perhaps TRBD1 as D (6 bases). Germline V gene sequence: CDR1 SGHNT, CDR2 YENEEA. V was trimmed by 2 bases and J by 1 base, leaving 11 bases between them. This CDR3 spans 15 amino acids. The CDR3 nucleotides are TGTGCCAGCAGCTTATGGGCAGGGGAGAACACTGAAGCTTTCTTT. Amino acids: CASSLWAGENTEAFF. Full variable domain (remainder filled in from reference TRBV11-3 and TRBJ1-1): EAGVVQSPRYKIIEKKQPVAFWCNPISGHNTLYWYLQNLGQGPELLIRYENEEAVDDSQLPKDRFSAERLKGVDSTLKIQPAELGDSAVYLCASSLWAGENTEAFFGQGTRLTVV.

This clonotype was seen a handful of times. This sequence joins TRBV9 and TRBJ2-7, with 10 bases matching TRBD1. Trimming removed 0 bases from V and 6 bases from J; junction bases left unmatched: 0. The CDR3 loop spans 13 amino acids. From germline, CDR1 is SGDLS and CDR2 YYNGEE. In DNA form, the CDR3 reads TGTGCCAGCAGCGTAGGGACAGGGGGCGAGCAGTACTTC. Its translation is CASSVGTGGEQYF.

V gene TRBV20-1 combines with J gene TRBJ2-1; TRBD2 matches at 13 bases. The CDR3 is made up of 14 amino acids. Germline V gives CDR1 DFQATT, CDR2 SNEGSKA (reference sequence). After removal of 6 bases from V and 6 bases from J, the junction contained 5 bases not matched to a gene. The CDR3, as DNA: TGCAGTGCCAGACTAGCGGGGGGAAGCAATGAGCAGTTCTTC. The encoded protein is CSARLAGGSNEQFF.